This T cell receptor (beta chain) was identified in a study of radiotherapy plus CTLA-4 blockade in lung cancer. Germline lookup yields CDR1 MDHEN and CDR2 SYDVKM. CDR3 size: 16 residues. Losses at the gene ends were 0 bases for V and 6 bases for J; bases not matched to a gene: 10. It was focal radiation plus CTLA-4 blockade with ipilimumab that patients with chemo-refractory metastatic non-small-cell lung cancer received. The method was immunoSEQ multiplex PCR; TCRdb's version includes in-frame clones alone and lacks a portion of them. Of roughly 80,000 clones detected, roughly 74% appear once; the ten largest clones hold over 9%.

This clonotype was obtained from a human donor with non-small cell lung cancer whose response to radiotherapy plus ipilimumab could not be evaluated. This chain uses TRBV28 with TRBJ2-7; 8 bases match TRBD1. Sequenced material: peripheral blood, taken from a patient treated with radiotherapy plus ipilimumab. The CDR3 spells CASSLWGGQEIIEQYF. The CDR3 DNA reads TGTGCCAGCAGTTTATGGGGGGGACAGGAGATCATCGAGCAGTACTTC. The whole variable domain, remainder taken from reference TRBV28 and TRBJ2-7, is DVKVTQSSRYLVKRTGEKVFLECVQDMDHENMFWYRQDPGLGLRLIYFSYDVKMKEKGDIPEGYSVSREKKERFSLILESASTNQTSMYLCASSLWGGQEIIEQYFGPGTRLTVT.